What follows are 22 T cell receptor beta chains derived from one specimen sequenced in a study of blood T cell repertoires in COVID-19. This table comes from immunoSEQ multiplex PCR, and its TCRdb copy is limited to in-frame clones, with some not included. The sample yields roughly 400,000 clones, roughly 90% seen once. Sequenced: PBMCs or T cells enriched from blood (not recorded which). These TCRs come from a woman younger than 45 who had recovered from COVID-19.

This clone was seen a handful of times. Written as DNA, the CDR3 is TGCGCCAGCAGTAAGACAGGAGACAACTATGGCTACACCTTC. Translating gives CASSKTGDNYGYTF. J is TRBJ1-2 and V is TRBV10-2, with D tentatively TRBD1 (6 bases). The CDR3 totals 14 residues. Trimming removed 5 bases at V and 2 bases at J, with 12 bases between. Germline V gene data show CDR1 as WSHSY and CDR2 as SAAADI.

The CDR3 is CASSQDTSGDYNEQFF. For the CDR3, the DNA is TGTGCCAGCAGCCAAGATACTAGCGGGGATTACAATGAGCAGTTCTTC. The genes are TRBV3-1 (or the pseudogene TRBV3-2) and TRBJ2-1; 10 bases fit TRBD2. CDR3 length: 16 residues. The germline gives CDR1 LGHDT, CDR2 YNNKEL (reference sequence). V gave up 0 bases and J gave up 4 bases; unmatched junction bases: 3.

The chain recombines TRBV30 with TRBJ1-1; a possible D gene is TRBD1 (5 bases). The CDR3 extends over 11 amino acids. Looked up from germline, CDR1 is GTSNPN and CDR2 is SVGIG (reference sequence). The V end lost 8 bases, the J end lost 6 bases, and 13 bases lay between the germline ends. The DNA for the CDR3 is TGTGCCCACCAGGGTGACGCTGAAGCTTTCTTT. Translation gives CAHQGDAEAFF.

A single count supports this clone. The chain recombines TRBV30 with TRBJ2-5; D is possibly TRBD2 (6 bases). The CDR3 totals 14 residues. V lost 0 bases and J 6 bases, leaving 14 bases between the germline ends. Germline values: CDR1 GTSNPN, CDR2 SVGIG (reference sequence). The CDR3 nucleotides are TGTGCCTGGAGTGTACCTTCGGGGGTCAAGACCCAGTACTTC. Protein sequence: CAWSVPSGVKTQYF.

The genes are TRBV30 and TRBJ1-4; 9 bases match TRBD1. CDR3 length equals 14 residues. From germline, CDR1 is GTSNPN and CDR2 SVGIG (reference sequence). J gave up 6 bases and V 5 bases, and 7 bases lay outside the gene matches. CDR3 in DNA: TGTGCCTGGGCCTCCGGGACAGGGTATGAAAAACTGTTTTTT. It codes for CAWASGTGYEKLFF.

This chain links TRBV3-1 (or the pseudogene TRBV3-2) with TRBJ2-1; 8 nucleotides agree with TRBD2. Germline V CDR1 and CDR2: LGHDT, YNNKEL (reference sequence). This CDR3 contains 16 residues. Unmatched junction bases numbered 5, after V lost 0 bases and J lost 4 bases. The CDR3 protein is CASSQDRVAGYNEQFF. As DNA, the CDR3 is TGTGCCAGCAGCCAAGATCGAGTAGCGGGATACAATGAGCAGTTCTTC.

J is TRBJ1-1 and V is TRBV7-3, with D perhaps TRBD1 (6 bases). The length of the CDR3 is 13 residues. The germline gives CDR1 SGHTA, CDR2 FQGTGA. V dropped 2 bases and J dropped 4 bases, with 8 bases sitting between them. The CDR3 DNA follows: TGTGCCAGCAGCTTAGGGGGCCTCACTGAAGCTTTCTTT. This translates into CASSLGGLTEAFF.

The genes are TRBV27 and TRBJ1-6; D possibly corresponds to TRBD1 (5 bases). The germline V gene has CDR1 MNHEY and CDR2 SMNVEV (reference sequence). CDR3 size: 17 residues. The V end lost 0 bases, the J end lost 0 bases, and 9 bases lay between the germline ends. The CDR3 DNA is TGTGCCAGCAGTTTATCTGGAGGGGTCTCCTATAATTCACCCCTCCACTTT. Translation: CASSLSGGVSYNSPLHF.

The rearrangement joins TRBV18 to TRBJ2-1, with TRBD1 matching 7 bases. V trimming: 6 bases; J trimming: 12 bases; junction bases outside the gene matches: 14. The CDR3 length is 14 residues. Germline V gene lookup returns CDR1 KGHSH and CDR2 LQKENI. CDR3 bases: TGTGCCAGCTCGCAAGACAGGGCCCTCGGAGGGCAGTTCTTC. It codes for CASSQDRALGGQFF.

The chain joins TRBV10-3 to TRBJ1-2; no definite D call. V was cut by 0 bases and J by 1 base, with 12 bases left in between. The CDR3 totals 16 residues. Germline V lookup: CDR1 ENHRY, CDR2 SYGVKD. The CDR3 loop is CAISESRQPYNYGYTF. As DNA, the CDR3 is TGTGCCATCAGTGAGTCGAGGCAGCCTTATAACTATGGCTACACCTTC.

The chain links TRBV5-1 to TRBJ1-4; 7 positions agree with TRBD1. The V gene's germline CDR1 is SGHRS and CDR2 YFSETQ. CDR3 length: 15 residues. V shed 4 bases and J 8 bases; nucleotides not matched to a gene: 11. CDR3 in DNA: TGCGCCAGCAGCCCAAGGGACAGAGGGGGAGAAAAACTGTTTTTT. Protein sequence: CASSPRDRGGEKLFF.

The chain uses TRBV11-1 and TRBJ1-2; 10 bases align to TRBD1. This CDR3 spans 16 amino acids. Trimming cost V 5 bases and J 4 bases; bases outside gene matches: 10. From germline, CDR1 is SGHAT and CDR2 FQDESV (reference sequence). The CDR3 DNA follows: TGTGCCAGCAGCCAAATCCCGGGACAGGGGACCTATGGCTACACCTTC. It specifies CASSQIPGQGTYGYTF. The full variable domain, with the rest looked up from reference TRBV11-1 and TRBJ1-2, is EAEVAQSPRYKITEKSQAVAFWCDPISGHATLYWYRQILGQGPELLVQFQDESVVDDSQLPKDRFSAERLKGVDSTLKIQPAELGDSAMYLCASSQIPGQGTYGYTFGSGTRLTVV.

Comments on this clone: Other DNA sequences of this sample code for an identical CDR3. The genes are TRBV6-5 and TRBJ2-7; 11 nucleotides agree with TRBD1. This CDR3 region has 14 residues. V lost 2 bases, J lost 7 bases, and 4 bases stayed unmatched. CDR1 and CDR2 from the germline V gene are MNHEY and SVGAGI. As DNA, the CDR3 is TGTGCCAGCAGTTACCACGGGACAGGGGGGGAGCAGTACTTC. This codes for CASSYHGTGGEQYF.

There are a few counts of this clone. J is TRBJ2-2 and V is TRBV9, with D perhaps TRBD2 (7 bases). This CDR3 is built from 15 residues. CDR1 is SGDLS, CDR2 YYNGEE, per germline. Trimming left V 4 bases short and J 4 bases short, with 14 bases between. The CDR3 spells CASSRGGGGTGELFF. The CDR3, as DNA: TGTGCCAGCAGCCGAGGGGGGGGCGGCACCGGGGAGCTGTTTTTT.

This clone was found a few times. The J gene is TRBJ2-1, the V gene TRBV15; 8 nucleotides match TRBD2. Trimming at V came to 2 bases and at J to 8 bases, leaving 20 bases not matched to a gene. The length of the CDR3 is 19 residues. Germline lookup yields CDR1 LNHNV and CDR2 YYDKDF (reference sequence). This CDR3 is CATSRLDGTAGVQGYEQFF. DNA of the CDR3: TGTGCCACCAGCAGACTGGATGGAACAGCGGGAGTTCAAGGGTATGAGCAGTTCTTC.

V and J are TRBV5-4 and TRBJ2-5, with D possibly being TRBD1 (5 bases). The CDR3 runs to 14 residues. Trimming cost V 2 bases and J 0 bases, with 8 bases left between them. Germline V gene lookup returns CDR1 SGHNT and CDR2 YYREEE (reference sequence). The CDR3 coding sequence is TGTGCCAGCAGCTTAGACAGCCACCAAGAGACCCAGTACTTC. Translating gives CASSLDSHQETQYF.

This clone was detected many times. Here the CDR3 reads CASRREVGYEQYF. The CDR3 DNA sequence: TGTGCCAGCAGGCGGGAGGTAGGCTACGAGCAGTACTTC. The chain has TRBV27 and TRBJ2-7; TRBD2 agrees at 8 bases. The V gene end was trimmed by 6 bases and the J gene end by 3 bases; junction bases not matched to a gene: 4. The CDR3 has 13 residues. Looked up from germline, CDR1 is MNHEY and CDR2 is SMNVEV (reference sequence).

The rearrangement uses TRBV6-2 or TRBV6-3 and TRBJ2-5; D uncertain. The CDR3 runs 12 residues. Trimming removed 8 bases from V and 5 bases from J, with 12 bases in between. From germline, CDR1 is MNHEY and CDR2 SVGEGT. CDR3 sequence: CASGYYLETQYF. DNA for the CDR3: TGTGCCAGCGGGTACTACTTGGAGACCCAGTACTTC.

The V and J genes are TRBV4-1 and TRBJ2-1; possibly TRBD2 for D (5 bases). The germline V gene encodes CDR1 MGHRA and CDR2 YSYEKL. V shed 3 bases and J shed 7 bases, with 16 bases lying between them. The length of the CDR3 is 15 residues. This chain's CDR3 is CASSHTRNTGNEQFF. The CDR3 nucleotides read TGCGCCAGCAGCCATACTAGAAATACGGGAAATGAGCAGTTCTTC.

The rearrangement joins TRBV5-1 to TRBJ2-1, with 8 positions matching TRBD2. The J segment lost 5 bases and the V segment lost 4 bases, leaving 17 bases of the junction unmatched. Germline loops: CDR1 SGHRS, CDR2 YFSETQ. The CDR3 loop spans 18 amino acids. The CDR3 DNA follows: TGCGCCAGCAGCCCGGATGCGAGGACTAGCCTCCTCAACAATGAGCAGTTCTTC. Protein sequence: CASSPDARTSLLNNEQFF.

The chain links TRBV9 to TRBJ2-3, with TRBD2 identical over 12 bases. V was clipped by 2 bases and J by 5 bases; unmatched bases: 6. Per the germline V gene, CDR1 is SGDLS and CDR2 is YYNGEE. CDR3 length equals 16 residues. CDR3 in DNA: TGTGCCAGCAGCGTCAGACTAGCGGGAGCGTTAGATACGCAGTATTTT. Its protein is CASSVRLAGALDTQYF.

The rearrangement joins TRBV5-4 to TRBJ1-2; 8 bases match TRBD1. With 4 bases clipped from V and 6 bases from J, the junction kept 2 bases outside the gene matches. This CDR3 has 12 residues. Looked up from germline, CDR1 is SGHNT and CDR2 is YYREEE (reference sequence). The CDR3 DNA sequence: TGTGCCAGCAGCCGGACAGGGAATGGCTACACCTTC. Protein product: CASSRTGNGYTF.